The T cell receptor beta chain under discussion was sequenced for a study of cytomegalovirus exposure and HLA in healthy donors. Profiled with immunoSEQ multiplex PCR; TCRdb holds only in-frame clones, not every one. The sample has about 130,000 clones; approximately 92% are singletons. Losses at the gene ends were 0 bases for V and 3 bases for J; bases not matched to a gene: 13. Germline CDR1 and CDR2: LNHNV and YYDKDF (reference sequence). This CDR3 region has 18 residues. This clone was seen just once. The rearrangement uses TRBV15 and TRBJ1-2, with TRBD1 matching 7 bases. This clonotype originated in a woman aged 18-35 years in good health and CMV-seronegative. The sequenced sample was PBMCs. In nucleotides, the CDR3 is TGTGCCACCAGCAGAGAGACAGGGACTGGCTCGGCTGACTATGGCTACACCTTC. It is translated as CATSRETGTGSADYGYTF. The variable domain in full, completed from reference TRBV15 and TRBJ1-2, reads DAMVIQNPRYQVTQFGKPVTLSCSQTLNHNVMYWYQQKSSQAPKLLFHYYDKDFNNEADTPDNFQSRRPNTSFCFLDIRSPGLGDTAMYLCATSRETGTGSADYGYTFGSGTRLTVV.